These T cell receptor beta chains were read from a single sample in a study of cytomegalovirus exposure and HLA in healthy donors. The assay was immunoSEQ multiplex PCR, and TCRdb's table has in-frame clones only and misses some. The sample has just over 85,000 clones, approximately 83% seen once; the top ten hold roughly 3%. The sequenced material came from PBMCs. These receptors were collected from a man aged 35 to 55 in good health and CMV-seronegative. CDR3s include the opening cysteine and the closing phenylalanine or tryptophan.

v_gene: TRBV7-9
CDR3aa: CASSSDGRDSNYGYTF

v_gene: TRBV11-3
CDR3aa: CASSLAGGSGANVLTF

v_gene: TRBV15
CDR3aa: CATRSSWGSHNEQFF

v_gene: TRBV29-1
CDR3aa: CSVVRGSETQYF

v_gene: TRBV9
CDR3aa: CASSHGTVHGDTQYF

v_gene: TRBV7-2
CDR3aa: CASSRPTGTAAYEQYF

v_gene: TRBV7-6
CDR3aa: CASSLSSRGTDTQYF

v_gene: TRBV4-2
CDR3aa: CASSQDREGTNEKLFF

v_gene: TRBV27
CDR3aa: CASSLTGHLGGYTF

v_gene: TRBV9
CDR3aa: CASSPREWANEQFF

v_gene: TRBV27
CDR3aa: CASSLDRETLLGYGYTF

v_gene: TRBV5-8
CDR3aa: CASSSLGGPYEQYF

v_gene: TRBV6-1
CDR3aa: CASSESGHEQYF

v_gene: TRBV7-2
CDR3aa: CASSWGQGDYEQYF

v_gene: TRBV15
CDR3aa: CATSAPGSPLHF

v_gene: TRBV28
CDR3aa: CASSLSGGIPNTGELFF

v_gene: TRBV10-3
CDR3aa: CAISEGSGGTDTQYF

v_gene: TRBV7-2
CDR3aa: CASSLDFSGQGNLYF

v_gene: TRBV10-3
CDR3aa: CAIRRQGADTEAFF

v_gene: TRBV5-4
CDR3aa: CASSLDPENYEQYF

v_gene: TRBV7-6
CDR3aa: CASSPGLAGSYEQYF

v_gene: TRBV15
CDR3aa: CATSTGVGSYEQYF

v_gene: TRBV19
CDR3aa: CASRVGGGTSYNEQFF

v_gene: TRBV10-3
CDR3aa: CAINREEGQETQYF

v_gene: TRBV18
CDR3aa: CASSSGRGSYSNQPQHF

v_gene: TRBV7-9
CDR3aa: CASSLIRDSSFEQFF

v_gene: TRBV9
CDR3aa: CASSVEGQGASTIYF

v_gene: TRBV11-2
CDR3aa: CASSLEYSGHVEAFF

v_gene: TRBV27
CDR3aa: CASSLFGTGAETQYF

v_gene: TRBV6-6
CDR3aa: CASSRIGTGNTEAFF

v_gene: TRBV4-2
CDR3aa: CASSQDRTFQETQYF

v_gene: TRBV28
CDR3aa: CASSGGAGWEKLFF

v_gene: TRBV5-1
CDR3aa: CASSLGRGGNGYTF

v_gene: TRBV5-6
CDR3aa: CASSRRDRGPEAFF

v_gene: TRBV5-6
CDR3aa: CASSLDRESDEKLFF

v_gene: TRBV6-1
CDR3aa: CASRTGLYSYGYTF

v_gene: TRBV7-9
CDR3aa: CASSSTGGNQPQHF

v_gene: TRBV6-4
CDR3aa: CASSDSRGRPRRELFF

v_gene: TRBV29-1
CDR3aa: CSVPGTGITGELFF

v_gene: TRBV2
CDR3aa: CASVQGNYGYTF

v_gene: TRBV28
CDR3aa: CASSFWELDINEQFF

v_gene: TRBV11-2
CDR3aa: CASSPSGGAGTQYF

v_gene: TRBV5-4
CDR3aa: CASNKTGEQPQHF

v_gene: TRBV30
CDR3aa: CAWSVLGGAGRIGELFF

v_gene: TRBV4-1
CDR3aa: CASSQDSGAGTGGFLF

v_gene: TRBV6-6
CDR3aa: CASNPSQESNTEAFF

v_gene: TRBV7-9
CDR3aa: CSSSSTRRAPIHEQYF